Detailed here is one T cell receptor beta chain. The germline V and J ends were trimmed by 0 bases and 5 bases, with 11 bases remaining between them. The CDR3 runs 15 residues. Germline loops: CDR1 SGDLS, CDR2 YYNGEE. Per the original data handling: Amplification with reference gene primers provided the estimates of nucleated cell counts. Repertoires were generated with immunoSEQ multiplex PCR, while TCRdb's copy carries only in-frame clones and drops some. V and J calls plus clone size are reproduced from that table; the DNA served to infer D and trimming. The table has 120,000 or so clones, 80% seen once. These data belong to a study of blood T cell repertoires in COVID-19. Study context: The samples span acute and convalescent COVID-19 from the United States, Italy and Spain. The analysed material was cDNA or gDNA that came from T cells, B-cell-depleted T cells, or PBMCs.

This sequence was found in a human donor in a cohort sampled during active COVID-19. The sequencing sample was made of peripheral blood. V gene TRBV9 combines with J gene TRBJ1-4; TRBD1 might be the D (5 bases). For the CDR3, the DNA is TGTGCCAGCAGCGTAGTGCCTGGGGGGAATGAAAAACTGTTTTTT. Translating it yields CASSVVPGGNEKLFF.